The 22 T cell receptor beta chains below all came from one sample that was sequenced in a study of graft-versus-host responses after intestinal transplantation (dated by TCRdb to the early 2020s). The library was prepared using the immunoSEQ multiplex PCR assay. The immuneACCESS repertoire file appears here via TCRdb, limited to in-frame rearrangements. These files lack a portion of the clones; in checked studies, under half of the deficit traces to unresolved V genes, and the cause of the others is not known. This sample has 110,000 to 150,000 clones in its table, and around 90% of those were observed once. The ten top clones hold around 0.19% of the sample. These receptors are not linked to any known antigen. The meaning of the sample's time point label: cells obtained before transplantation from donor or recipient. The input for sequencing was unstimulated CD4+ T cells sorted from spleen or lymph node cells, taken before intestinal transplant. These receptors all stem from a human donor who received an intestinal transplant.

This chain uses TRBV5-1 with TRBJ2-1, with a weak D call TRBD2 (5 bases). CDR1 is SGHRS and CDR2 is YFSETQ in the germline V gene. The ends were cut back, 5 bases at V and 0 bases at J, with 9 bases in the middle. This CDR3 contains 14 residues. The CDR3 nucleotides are TGCGCCAGCAGGGCGGGTAGCTCCTACAATGAGCAGTTCTTC. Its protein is CASRAGSSYNEQFF.

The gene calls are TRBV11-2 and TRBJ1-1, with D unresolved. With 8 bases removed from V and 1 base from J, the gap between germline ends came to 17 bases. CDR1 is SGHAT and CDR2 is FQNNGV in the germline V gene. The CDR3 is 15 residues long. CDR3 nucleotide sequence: TGTGCCAGCCACCGGGCTAGGGCAAAGAACACTGAAGCTTTCTTT. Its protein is CASHRARAKNTEAFF.

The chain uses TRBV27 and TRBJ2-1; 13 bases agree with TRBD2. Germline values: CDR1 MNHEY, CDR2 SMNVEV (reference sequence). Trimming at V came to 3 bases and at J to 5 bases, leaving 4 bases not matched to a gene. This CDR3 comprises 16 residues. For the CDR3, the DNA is TGTGCCAGCAGTTTTCATGGACTAGCGGGAGACAATGAGCAGTTCTTC. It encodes CASSFHGLAGDNEQFF.

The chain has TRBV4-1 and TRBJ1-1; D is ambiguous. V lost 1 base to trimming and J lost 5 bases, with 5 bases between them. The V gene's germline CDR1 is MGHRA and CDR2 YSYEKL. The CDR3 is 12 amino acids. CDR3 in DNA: TGCGCCAGCAGCCAAGCCGGGACTGAAGCTTTCTTT. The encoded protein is CASSQAGTEAFF.

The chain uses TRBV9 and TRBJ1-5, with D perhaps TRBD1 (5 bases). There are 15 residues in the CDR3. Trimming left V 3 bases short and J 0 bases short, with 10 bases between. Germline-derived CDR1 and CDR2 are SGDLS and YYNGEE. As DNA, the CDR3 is TGTGCCAGCAGCGCGCAGGGTACTAGCAATCAGCCCCAGCATTTT. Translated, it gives CASSAQGTSNQPQHF.

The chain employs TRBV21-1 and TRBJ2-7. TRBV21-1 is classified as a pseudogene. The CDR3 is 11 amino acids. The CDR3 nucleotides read TGTGCCAGCAGCAACTCCTACGAGCAGTACTTC. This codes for CASSNSYEQYF.

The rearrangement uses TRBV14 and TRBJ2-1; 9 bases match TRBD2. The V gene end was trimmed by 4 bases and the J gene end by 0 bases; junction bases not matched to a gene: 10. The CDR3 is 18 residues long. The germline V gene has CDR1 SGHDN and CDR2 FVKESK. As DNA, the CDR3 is TGTGCCAGCAGCCCAGAAAGGACTAGCGCTAACTCCTACAATGAGCAGTTCTTC. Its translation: CASSPERTSANSYNEQFF. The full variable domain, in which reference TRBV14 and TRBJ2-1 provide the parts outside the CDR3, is EAGVTQFPSHSVIEKGQTVTLRCDPISGHDNLYWYRRVMGKEIKFLLHFVKESKQDESGMPNNRFLAERTGGTYSTLKVQPAELEDSGVYFCASSPERTSANSYNEQFFGPGTRLTVL.

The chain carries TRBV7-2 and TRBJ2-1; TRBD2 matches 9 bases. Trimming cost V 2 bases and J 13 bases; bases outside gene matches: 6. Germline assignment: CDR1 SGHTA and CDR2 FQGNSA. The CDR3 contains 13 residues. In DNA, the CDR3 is TGTGCCAGCAGCTTATATGCGACTAGCGGACAGTTCTTC. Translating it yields CASSLYATSGQFF.

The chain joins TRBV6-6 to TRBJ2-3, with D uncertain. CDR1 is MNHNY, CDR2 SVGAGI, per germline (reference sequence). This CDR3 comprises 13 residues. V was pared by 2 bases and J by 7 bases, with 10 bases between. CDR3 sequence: CASSYQMRNTQYF. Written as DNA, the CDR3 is TGTGCCAGCAGTTACCAAATGAGAAATACGCAGTATTTT.

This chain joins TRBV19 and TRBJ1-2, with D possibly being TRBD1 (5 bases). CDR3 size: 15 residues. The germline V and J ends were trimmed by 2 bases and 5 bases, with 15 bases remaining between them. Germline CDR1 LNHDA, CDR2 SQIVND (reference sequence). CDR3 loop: CASSIRSGLGYGYTF. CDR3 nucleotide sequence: TGTGCCAGTAGTATACGATCAGGGCTCGGATATGGCTACACCTTC.

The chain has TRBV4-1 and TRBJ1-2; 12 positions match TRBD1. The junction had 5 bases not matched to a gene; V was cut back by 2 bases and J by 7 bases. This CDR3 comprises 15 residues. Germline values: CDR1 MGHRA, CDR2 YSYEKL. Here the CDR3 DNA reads TGCGCCAGCAGCCAACCGGGACAGGGGGCGCGTGGCTACACCTTC. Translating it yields CASSQPGQGARGYTF.

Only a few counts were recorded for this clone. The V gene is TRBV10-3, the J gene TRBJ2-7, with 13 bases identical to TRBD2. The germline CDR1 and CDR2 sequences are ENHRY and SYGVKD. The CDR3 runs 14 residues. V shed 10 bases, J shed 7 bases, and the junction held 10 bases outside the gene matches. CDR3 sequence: CATKTEGLAGEQYF. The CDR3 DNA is TGTGCCACCAAGACCGAGGGACTAGCGGGGGAGCAGTACTTC.

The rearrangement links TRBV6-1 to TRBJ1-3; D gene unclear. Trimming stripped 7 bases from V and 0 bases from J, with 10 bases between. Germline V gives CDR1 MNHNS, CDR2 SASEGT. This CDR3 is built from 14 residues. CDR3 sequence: CASTGKSSGNTIYF. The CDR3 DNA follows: TGTGCCAGCACCGGAAAGAGCTCTGGAAACACCATATATTTT.

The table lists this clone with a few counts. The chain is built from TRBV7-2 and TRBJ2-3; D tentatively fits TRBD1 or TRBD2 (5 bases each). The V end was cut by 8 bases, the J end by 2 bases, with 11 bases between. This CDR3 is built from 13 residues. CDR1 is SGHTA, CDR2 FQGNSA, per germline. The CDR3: CASRDGVTDTQYF. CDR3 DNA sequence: TGTGCCAGCCGGGACGGAGTCACAGATACGCAGTATTTT.

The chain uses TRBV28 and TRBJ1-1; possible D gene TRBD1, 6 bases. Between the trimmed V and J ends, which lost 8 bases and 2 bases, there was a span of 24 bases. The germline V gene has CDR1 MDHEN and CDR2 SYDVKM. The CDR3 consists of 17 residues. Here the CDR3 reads CASDVSLVGQSNTEAFF. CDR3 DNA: TGTGCCAGCGATGTTTCCCTAGTAGGACAGAGTAACACTGAAGCTTTCTTT.

The CDR3 bases are TGTGCCAGTAGTATCAGCCGTTCGGGCCCGTACCAAGAGACCCAGTACTTC. Its translation: CASSISRSGPYQETQYF. The chain joins TRBV19 to TRBJ2-5; D remains ambiguous. Deletions cut 3 bases from V and 0 bases from J, with 17 bases between. Per the germline V gene, CDR1 is LNHDA and CDR2 is SQIVND (reference sequence). The CDR3 totals 17 residues.

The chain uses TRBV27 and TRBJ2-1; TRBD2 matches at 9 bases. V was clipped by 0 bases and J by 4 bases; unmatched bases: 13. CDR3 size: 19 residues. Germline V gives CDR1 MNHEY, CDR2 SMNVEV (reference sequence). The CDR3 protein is CASSLSRGVAGAYYNEQFF. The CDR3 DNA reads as TGTGCCAGCAGTTTATCCCGTGGGGTAGCGGGAGCATATTACAATGAGCAGTTCTTC.

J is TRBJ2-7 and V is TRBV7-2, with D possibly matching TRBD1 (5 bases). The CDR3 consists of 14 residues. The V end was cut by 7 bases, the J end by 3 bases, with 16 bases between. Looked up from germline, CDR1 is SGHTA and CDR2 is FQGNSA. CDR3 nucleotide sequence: TGTGCCAGCACCCTTTCGACAGACCGCTACGAGCAGTACTTC. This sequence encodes CASTLSTDRYEQYF.

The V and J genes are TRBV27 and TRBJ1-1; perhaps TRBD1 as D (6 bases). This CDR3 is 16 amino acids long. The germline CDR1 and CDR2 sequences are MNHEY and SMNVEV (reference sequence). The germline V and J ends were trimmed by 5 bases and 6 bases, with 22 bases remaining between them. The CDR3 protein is CASSLRRGGARAEAFF. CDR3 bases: TGTGCCAGCAGTCTTAGGCGAGGGGGGGCGAGGGCTGAAGCTTTCTTT.

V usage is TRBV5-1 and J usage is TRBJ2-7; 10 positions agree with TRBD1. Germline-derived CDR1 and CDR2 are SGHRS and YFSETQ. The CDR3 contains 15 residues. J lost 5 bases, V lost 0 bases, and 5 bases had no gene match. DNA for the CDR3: TGCGCCAGCAGCTTGGGACAGGGGGCTCTTGACGAGCAGTACTTC. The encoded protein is CASSLGQGALDEQYF.

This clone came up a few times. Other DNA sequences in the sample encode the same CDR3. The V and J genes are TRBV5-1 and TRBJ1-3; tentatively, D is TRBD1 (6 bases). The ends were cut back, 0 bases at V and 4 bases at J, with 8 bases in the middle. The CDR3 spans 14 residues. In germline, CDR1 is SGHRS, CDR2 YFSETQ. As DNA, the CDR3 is TGCGCCAGCAGCTTGGGTCAGGGGGGAAACACCATATATTTT. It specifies CASSLGQGGNTIYF.

The CDR3: CASSMNSGYQPQHF. The CDR3, as DNA: TGTGCCAGTAGTATGAATTCGGGGTATCAGCCCCAGCATTTT. The V gene is TRBV19, the J gene TRBJ1-5; no clear D gene. Deletions cut 3 bases from V and 5 bases from J, with 11 bases between. CDR1 and CDR2 from the germline V gene are LNHDA and SQIVND (reference sequence). CDR3 length equals 14 residues.